A single T cell receptor beta chain is shown here with its context. The data stem from a study of T cell repertoires in cytomegalovirus infection. TCRdb itself ran the reads through MiXCR, one entry per CDR3 protein. The sample holds approximately 700,000 distinct CDR3 sequences, less than 40% seen once. Trimming cost V 5 bases and J 1 base, with 15 bases left between them. This CDR3 is built from 15 residues. Germline assignment: CDR1 MNHNS and CDR2 SASEGT. This TCR was recovered from a human donor in good health (CMV status not recorded). Some clones in this sample may be carry-over from other donors' samples. Sample: PBMCs. V usage is TRBV6-1 and J usage is TRBJ2-7, with a weak D call TRBD2 (5 bases). The CDR3 coding sequence is TGTGCCAGCAGTTACGGAAGCAGAGGGTCCTACGAGCAGTACTTC. Encoded protein: CASSYGSRGSYEQYF.